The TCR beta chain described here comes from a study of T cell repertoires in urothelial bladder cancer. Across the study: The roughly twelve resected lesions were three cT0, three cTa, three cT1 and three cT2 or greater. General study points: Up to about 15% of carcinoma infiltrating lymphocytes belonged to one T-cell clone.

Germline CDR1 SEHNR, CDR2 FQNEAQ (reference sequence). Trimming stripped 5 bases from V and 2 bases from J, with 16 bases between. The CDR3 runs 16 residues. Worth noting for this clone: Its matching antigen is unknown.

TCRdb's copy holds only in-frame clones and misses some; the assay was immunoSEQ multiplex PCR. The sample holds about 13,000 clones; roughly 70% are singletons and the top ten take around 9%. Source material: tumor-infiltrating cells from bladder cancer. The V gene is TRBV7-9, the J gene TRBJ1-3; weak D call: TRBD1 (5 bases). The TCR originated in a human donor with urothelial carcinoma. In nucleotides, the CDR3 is TGTGCCAGCAGCCCCCCGTCTCTGGGGGCTGGAAACACCATATATTTT. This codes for CASSPPSLGAGNTIYF.